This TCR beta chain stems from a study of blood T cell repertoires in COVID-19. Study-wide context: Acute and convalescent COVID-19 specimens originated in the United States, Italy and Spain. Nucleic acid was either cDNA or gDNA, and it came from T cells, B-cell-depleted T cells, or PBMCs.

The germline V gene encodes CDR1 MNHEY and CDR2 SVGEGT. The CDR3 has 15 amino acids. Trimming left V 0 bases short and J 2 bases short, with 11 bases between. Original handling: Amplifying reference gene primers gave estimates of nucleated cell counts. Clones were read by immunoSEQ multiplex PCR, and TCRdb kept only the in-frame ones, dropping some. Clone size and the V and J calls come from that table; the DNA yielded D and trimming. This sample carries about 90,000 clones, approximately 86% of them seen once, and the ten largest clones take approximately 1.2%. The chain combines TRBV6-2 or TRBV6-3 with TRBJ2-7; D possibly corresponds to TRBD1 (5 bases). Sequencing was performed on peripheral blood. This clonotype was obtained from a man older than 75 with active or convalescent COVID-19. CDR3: CASSYSFRATYEQYF. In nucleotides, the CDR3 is TGTGCCAGCAGTTACTCATTCAGGGCAACCTACGAGCAGTACTTC.